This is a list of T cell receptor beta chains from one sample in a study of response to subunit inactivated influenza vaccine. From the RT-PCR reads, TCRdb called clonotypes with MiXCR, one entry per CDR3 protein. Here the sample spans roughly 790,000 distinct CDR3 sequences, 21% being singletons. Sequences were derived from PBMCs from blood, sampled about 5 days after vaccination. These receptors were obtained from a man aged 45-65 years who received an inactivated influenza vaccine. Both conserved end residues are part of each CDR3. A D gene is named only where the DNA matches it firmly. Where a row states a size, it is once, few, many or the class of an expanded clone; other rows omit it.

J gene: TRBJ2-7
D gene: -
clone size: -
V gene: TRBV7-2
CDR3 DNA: TGTGCCAGCAGTAACCAGGGCAGGGGCTACGAGCAGTACTTC
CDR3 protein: CASSNQGRGYEQYF

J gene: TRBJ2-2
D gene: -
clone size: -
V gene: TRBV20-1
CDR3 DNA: TGCAGTGTCCGGGGGCGCGTAACCGGGGAGCTGTTTTTT
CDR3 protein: CSVRGRVTGELFF

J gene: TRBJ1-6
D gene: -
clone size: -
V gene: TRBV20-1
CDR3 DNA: TGCAGTGCTAGTGGGGTTTCGAGGGATTCACCCCTCCACTTT
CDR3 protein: CSASGVSRDSPLHF

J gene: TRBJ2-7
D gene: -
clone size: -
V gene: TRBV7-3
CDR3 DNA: TGTGCCAGCAGCTTAGGTCGTGGGGGGACGTCCGGGAAGCAGTACTTC
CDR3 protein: CASSLGRGGTSGKQYF

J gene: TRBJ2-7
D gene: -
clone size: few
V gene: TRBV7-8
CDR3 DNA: TGTGCCAGCAGCTACTGGACAGCGGGGACTTCAACCTACGAGCAGTACTTC
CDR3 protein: CASSYWTAGTSTYEQYF

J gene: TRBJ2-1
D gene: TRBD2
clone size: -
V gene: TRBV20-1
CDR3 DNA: TGCAGTGCTCCCACCCAGCGGGGGGCGAACAATGAGCAGTTCTTC
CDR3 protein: CSAPTQRGANNEQFF

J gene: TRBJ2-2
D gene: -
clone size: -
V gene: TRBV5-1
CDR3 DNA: TGCGCCAGCAGCTTGGTAGGTCAGGGCGACACCGGGGAGCTGTTTTTT
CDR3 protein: CASSLVGQGDTGELFF

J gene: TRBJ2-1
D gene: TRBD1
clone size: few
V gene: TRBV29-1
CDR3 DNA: TGCAGCGCCTATACCGGGACAGGGGTCTACAATGAGCAGTTCTTC
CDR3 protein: CSAYTGTGVYNEQFF

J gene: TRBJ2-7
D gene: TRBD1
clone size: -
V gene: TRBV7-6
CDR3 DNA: TGTGCCAGCAGCATGACCGGGACAGGGGTAAACGAGCAGTACTTC
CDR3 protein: CASSMTGTGVNEQYF

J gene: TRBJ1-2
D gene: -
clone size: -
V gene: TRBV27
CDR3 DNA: TGTGCCAGCAGTTTAGAATATAGGACGGAGTATGGCTACACCTTC
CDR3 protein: CASSLEYRTEYGYTF

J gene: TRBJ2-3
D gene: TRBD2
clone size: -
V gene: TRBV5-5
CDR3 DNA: TGTGCCAGCAGCAGGAGCGGGAGAGGGACAGATACGCAGTATTTT
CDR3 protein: CASSRSGRGTDTQYF

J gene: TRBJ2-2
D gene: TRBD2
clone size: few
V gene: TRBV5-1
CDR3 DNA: TGCGCCAGCAGCCCAGTGACTAGCGGGAGCGGCGGGGAGCTGTTTTTT
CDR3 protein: CASSPVTSGSGGELFF

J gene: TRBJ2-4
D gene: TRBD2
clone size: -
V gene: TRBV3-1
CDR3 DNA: TGTGCCAGCAGTCTAGCGGGGGCCAACATTCAGTACTTC
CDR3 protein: CASSLAGANIQYF

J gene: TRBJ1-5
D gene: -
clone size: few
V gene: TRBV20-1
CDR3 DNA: TGCAGTGCTAGAGGGACATTGGGGACACAGCCCCAGCATTTT
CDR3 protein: CSARGTLGTQPQHF

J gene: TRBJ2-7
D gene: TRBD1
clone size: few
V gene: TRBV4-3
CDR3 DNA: TGCGCCAGCAGCCACCTCGACAGGGACTACGAGCAGTACTTC
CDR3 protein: CASSHLDRDYEQYF

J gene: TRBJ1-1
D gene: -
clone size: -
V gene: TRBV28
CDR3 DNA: TGTGCCAGCAGGCCCCCCGGGGTGAACACTGAAGCTTTCTTT
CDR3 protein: CASRPPGVNTEAFF

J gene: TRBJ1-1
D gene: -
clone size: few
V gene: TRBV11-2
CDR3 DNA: TGTGCCAGCAGCTTTCCCTCTTGGGGGACGGGTAAGAACACTGAAGCTTTCTTT
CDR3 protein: CASSFPSWGTGKNTEAFF

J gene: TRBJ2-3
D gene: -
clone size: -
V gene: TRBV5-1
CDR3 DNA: TGCGCCAGCACGGAACCGTCCACAGATACGCAGTATTTT
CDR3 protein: CASTEPSTDTQYF

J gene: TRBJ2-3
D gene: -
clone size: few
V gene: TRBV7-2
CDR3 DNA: TGTGCCAGCAGCCCCACGCGGGGAAACGGCCCAGATACGCAGTATTTT
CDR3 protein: CASSPTRGNGPDTQYF

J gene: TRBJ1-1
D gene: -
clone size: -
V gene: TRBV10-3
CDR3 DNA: TGTGCCGTTTGGACAGCCGACCATGCCGAAGCTTTCTTT
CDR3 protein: CAVWTADHAEAFF

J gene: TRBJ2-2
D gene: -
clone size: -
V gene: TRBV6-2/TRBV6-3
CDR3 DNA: TGTGCCAGCAGGCGTATCCCAGGGCCTTGGGGCACCGGGGAGCTGTTTTTT
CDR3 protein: CASRRIPGPWGTGELFF

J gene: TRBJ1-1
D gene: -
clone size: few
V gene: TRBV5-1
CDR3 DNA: TGCGCCAGCAGCTTACGCGACAGCACAGTGGCCACTGAAGCTTTCTTT
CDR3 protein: CASSLRDSTVATEAFF

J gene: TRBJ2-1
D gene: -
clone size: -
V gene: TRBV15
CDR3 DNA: TGTGCCACCTCCAATTTTCGCGGGCAGTTCTTC
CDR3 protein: CATSNFRGQFF

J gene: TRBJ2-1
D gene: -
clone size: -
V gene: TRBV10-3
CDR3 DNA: TGTGCCATCAGTGAGAGGCCCGGCGATGAGCAGTTCTTC
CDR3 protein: CAISERPGDEQFF

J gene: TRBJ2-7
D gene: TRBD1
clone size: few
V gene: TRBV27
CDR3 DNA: TGTGCCAGCAGGACCGGGACAGTCTCGGGCGAGCAGTACTTC
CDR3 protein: CASRTGTVSGEQYF

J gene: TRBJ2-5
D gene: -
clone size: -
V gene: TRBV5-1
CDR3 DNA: TGCGCCAGCAGCTTGGACGATCCGGAGACCCAGTACTTC
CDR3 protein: CASSLDDPETQYF

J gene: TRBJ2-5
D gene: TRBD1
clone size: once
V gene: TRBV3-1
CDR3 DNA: TGTGCCAGCAGCCCACAGGGGGCCTGGGAGACCCAGTACTTC
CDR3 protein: CASSPQGAWETQYF

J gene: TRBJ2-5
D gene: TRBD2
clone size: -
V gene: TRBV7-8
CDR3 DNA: TGTGCCAGCAGCGAGAGTAGCGGGGGGGCTTTAGAGACCCAGTACTTC
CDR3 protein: CASSESSGGALETQYF

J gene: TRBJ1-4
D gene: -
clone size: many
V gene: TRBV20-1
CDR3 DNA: TGCAGTGCCCCTTCACAAGGGTTAGCAAAACTGTTTTTT
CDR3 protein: CSAPSQGLAKLFF

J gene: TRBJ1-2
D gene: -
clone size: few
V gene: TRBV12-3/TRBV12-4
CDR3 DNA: TGTGCCAGCAGTTTACTCGCCCCCGGGCCCAGGGACGGCTACACCTTC
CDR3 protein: CASSLLAPGPRDGYTF

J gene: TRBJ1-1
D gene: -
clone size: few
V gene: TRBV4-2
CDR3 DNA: TGTGCCAGCAGCCCCGTCGGGCAGGGACCGAACACTGAAGCTTTCTTT
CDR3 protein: CASSPVGQGPNTEAFF

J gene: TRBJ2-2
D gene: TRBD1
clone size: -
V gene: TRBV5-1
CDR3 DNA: TGCGCCAGCAGCTTGGCCAGGGGGAGCGACACCGGGGAGCTGTTTTTT
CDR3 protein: CASSLARGSDTGELFF

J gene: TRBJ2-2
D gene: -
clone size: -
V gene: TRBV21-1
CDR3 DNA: TGTGCCAGCAGCGAAAGGCTTTCGGGGGGGCCTCACACCGGGGAGCTGTTTTTT
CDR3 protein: CASSERLSGGPHTGELFF

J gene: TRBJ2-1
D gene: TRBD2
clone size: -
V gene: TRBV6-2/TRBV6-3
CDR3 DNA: TGTGCCAGCAGTTACCGCGGGACTAGCGGAGGGTTGTACAATGAGCAGTTCTTC
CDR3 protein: CASSYRGTSGGLYNEQFF

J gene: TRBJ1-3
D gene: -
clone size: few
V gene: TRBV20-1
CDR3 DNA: TGCAGTGCTAGAGATCCAGTAATTCCACGCTTCTCTGGAAACACCATATATTTT
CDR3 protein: CSARDPVIPRFSGNTIYF

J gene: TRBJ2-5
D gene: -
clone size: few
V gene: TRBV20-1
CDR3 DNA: TGCAGTGCTAGAGATCCCACGGGGTACCAAGAGACCCAGTACTTC
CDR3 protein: CSARDPTGYQETQYF

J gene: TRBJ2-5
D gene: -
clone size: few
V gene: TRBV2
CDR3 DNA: TGTGCCAGCAGTGACCGAGCTCCCCCCCCCTTGGAGACCCAGTACTTC
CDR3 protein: CASSDRAPPPLETQYF

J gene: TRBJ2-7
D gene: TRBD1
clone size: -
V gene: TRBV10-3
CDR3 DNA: TGTGCCATCAGTGAGGGGGACAGGGGGGAGTACTTC
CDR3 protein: CAISEGDRGEYF

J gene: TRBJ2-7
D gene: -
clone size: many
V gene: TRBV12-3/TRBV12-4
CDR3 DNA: TGTGCCAGCAGTAGCGCAGGGCTTTCGGTCGAGCAGTACTTC
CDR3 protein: CASSSAGLSVEQYF

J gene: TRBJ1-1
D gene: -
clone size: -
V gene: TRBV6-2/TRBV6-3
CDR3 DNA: TGTGCCAGCAGTTACTGGGGGAAAGCTTTCTTT
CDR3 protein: CASSYWGKAFF

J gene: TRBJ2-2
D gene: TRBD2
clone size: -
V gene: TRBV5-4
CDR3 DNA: TGTGCCAGCAGCTCGTTGAGCGGGAGTAAGACCGGGGAGCTGTTTTTT
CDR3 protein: CASSSLSGSKTGELFF

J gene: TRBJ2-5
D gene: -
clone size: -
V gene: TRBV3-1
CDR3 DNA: TGTGCCAGCAGCCAAGATTCCGGAGCGTCCAAGACCCAGTACTTC
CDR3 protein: CASSQDSGASKTQYF

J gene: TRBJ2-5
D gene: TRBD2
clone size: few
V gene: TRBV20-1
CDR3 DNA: TGCAGTGCTAGAGATGGGAGAGCGGGACAAGAGACCCAGTACTTC
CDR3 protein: CSARDGRAGQETQYF

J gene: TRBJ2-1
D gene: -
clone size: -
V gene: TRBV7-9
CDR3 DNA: TGTGCCAGCAGCTTTGGGGAGGTCGATGAGCAGTTCTTC
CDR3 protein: CASSFGEVDEQFF

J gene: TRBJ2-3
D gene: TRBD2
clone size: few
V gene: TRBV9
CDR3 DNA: TGTGCCAGCAGCGTAGGTGGCGGGAGCATAGCAGATACGCAGTATTTT
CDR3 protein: CASSVGGGSIADTQYF

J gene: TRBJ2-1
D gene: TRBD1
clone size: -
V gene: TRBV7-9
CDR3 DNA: TGTGCCAGCAGCAACCCCAGGGGGCGCCAGGTCGATGAGCAGTTCTTC
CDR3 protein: CASSNPRGRQVDEQFF

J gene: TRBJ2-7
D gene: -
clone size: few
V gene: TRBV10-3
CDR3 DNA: TGTGCCACCAGCATGCCTGGCGGGCTCGTCTACGAGCAGTACTTC
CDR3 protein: CATSMPGGLVYEQYF

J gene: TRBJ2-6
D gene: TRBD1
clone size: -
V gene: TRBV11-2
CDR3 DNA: TGTGCCAGCAGCCTTCGACAGGGGCGGTACGTCCTGACTTTC
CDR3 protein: CASSLRQGRYVLTF

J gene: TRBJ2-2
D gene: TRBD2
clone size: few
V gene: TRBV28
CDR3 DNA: TGTGCCAGCAGTTTCCTAGCGGGAGTCCTCTCCGGGGAGCTGTTTTTT
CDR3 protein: CASSFLAGVLSGELFF

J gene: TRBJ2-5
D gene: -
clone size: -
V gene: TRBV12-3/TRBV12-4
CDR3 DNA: TGTGCCAGCAGTCCGCAGGGAGTATCGCGTCCGGAAGAGACCCAGTACTTC
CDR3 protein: CASSPQGVSRPEETQYF

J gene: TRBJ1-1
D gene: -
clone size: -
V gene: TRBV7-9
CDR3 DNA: TGTGCCAGCAGCGTCACAGGTGTCATAACTGAAGCTTTCTTT
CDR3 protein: CASSVTGVITEAFF

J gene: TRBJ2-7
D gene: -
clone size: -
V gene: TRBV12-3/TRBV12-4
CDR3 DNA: TGTGCCAGCAGTTTAAGACTAGAAGAGCAGTACTTC
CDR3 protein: CASSLRLEEQYF

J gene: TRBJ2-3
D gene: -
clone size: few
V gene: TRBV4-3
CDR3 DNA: TGCGCCAGCAGCCAAGAAAGGGGGGGGTCCCTTAATAGCACAGATACGCAGTATTTT
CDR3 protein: CASSQERGGSLNSTDTQYF